Presented here are 15 T cell receptor beta chains from one specimen sequenced in a study of PD-L1 blockade in urothelial cancer. Assay: immunoSEQ multiplex PCR; the TCRdb copy retains only in-frame clones and omits some. The sample shows about 45,000 clones, more than 70% of them seen only once. The sample consisted of PBMCs, taken around atezolizumab (anti-PD-L1) treatment. The receptors shown here come from a man aged 80 or over with urothelial cancer.

The chain has TRBV5-6 and TRBJ1-4; possibly TRBD1 for D (6 bases). The CDR3 spans 17 residues. Deletions cut 2 bases from V and 0 bases from J, with 14 bases between. The germline V gene has CDR1 SGHDT and CDR2 YYEEEE. The CDR3 DNA follows: TGTGCCAGCAGCTTTAGAGGGGGAGCCGCAACTAATGAAAAACTGTTTTTT. This translates into CASSFRGGAATNEKLFF.

This sequence joins TRBV18 and TRBJ1-1; the match to TRBD1 covers 8 bases. In germline, CDR1 is KGHSH, CDR2 LQKENI. Losses at the gene ends were 5 bases for V and 0 bases for J; bases not matched to a gene: 5. The CDR3 consists of 15 residues. The CDR3: CASSNGQGVNTEAFF. CDR3 in DNA: TGTGCCAGCTCAAATGGACAGGGAGTGAACACTGAAGCTTTCTTT.

The chain has TRBV16 and TRBJ2-7; 10 bases map to TRBD1. Germline V gene lookup returns CDR1 KGHSY and CDR2 FQNENV. V was pared by 4 bases and J by 0 bases, with 24 bases of the junction left unmatched. The CDR3 extends over 22 amino acids. The CDR3 DNA follows: TGTGCCAGCAGCCTTCGGGTTCTACCGGGACAGGGGTCCAGCAGGGCCTCCTACGAGCAGTACTTC. Its translation: CASSLRVLPGQGSSRASYEQYF.

A note on this clone: This specimen includes other DNA sequences encoding the same CDR3. The V gene is TRBV5-1, the J gene TRBJ1-2; the D is unclear. The CDR3 runs to 13 residues. Trimming stripped 0 bases from V and 8 bases from J, with 11 bases between. Per germline, CDR1 SGHRS and CDR2 YFSETQ. Here the CDR3 reads CASSLEGSSGYTF. For the CDR3, the DNA is TGCGCCAGCAGCTTGGAAGGGAGTTCCGGCTACACCTTC.

The chain uses TRBV28 and TRBJ2-1; D might be TRBD2 (5 bases). CDR3 size: 15 residues. Germline loops: CDR1 MDHEN, CDR2 SYDVKM. The V and J ends lost 6 bases and 0 bases respectively, with 12 bases between them. For the CDR3, the DNA is TGTGCCAGCAGCCCCGGCCGGGGCTCCTACAATGAGCAGTTCTTC. Encoded protein: CASSPGRGSYNEQFF.

As regards this clone: Other nucleotide sequences from this sample produce the same CDR3. The chain joins TRBV2 to TRBJ2-7, with TRBD1 matching 9 bases. The CDR3 has 14 amino acids. CDR1 SNHLY and CDR2 FYNNEI come from the germline V gene. V lost 6 bases and J lost 4; bases outside the gene matches: 7. The CDR3 DNA reads as TGTGCCAGCAGCGAACAGGGGGCCCGTTACGAGCAGTACTTC. It codes for CASSEQGARYEQYF.

This clone was seen a few times. The V call is TRBV10-2, the J call TRBJ2-1, with TRBD2 matching over 12 bases. Germline V gene data show CDR1 as WSHSY and CDR2 as SAAADI. V shed 2 bases, J shed 3 bases, and the junction held 11 bases outside the gene matches. This CDR3 contains 19 residues. The CDR3 coding sequence is TGCGCCAGCAGTGAGAGGACTAGCGGGAAGAGAAGGGACTACAATGAGCAGTTCTTC. Translating it yields CASSERTSGKRRDYNEQFF.

The chain carries TRBV5-4 and TRBJ2-1; D might be TRBD2 (7 bases). V dropped 4 bases and J dropped 4 bases, with 18 bases sitting between them. This CDR3 contains 16 residues. Germline lookup yields CDR1 SGHNT and CDR2 YYREEE (reference sequence). Here the CDR3 reads CASSGGGHLLYNEQFF. CDR3 in DNA: TGTGCCAGCAGCGGGGGGGGGCATCTCTTATACAATGAGCAGTTCTTC.

The chain links TRBV19 to TRBJ2-5; TRBD2 matches 13 bases. CDR1 and CDR2 from the germline V gene are LNHDA and SQIVND (reference sequence). This CDR3 contains 16 residues. V lost 7 bases to trimming and J lost 4 bases; unmatched junction nucleotides: 9. In DNA form, the CDR3 reads TGTGCCAGTACCAGGACTAGCGGGAGCTTGAGAGAGACCCAGTACTTC. It encodes CASTRTSGSLRETQYF.

CDR3 in amino acids: CASRFQGISTEAFF. Here the CDR3 DNA reads TGTGCCAGCAGGTTTCAGGGGATTAGCACTGAAGCTTTCTTT. This sequence joins TRBV28 and TRBJ1-1, with D possibly matching TRBD1 (6 bases). This CDR3 is built from 14 residues. V was shortened by 6 bases and J by 4 bases, with 15 bases between the two germline ends. Germline V CDR1 and CDR2: MDHEN, SYDVKM.

The chain links TRBV27 to TRBJ1-6; D gene ambiguous. Germline V gives CDR1 MNHEY, CDR2 SMNVEV (reference sequence). The CDR3 has 15 residues. Trimming removed 5 bases from V and 0 bases from J, with 8 bases in between. CDR3 protein: CASSPAGSYNSPLHF. As DNA, the CDR3 is TGTGCCAGCAGTCCCGCGGGCTCCTATAATTCACCCCTCCACTTT.

The chain links TRBV28 to TRBJ2-7; TRBD2 aligns across 8 bases. Looked up from germline, CDR1 is MDHEN and CDR2 is SYDVKM. This CDR3 has 15 amino acids. V gave up 3 bases and J gave up 4 bases; unmatched junction bases: 8. The CDR3 DNA reads TGTGCCAGCAGTTTTTCCAGCGGGAGACCTTACGAGCAGTACTTC. It codes for CASSFSSGRPYEQYF.

The V and J genes are TRBV5-1 and TRBJ2-2; TRBD2 matches 8 bases. J lost 4 bases, V lost 4 bases, and 12 bases had no gene match. Germline CDR1 SGHRS, CDR2 YFSETQ. This CDR3 is built from 17 residues. The CDR3 DNA reads as TGCGCCAGCAGCCACTTAAGCGGGAGAGTGGGCACCGGGGAGCTGTTTTTT. Residues: CASSHLSGRVGTGELFF.

This chain links TRBV5-1 with TRBJ1-4; the match to TRBD1 covers 11 bases. CDR1 and CDR2 from the germline V gene are SGHRS and YFSETQ. This CDR3 is built from 16 residues. The V gene end was trimmed by 0 bases and the J gene end by 8 bases; junction bases not matched to a gene: 6. CDR3 residues: CASSLEGQGAQEKLFF. DNA for the CDR3: TGCGCCAGCAGCTTGGAAGGACAGGGGGCTCAAGAAAAACTGTTTTTT.

This rearrangement joins TRBV28 to TRBJ1-1; D ambiguous. CDR1 is MDHEN and CDR2 is SYDVKM in the germline V gene. CDR3 size: 14 residues. Trimming took off 7 bases at V and 2 bases at J, with 14 bases between the two ends. The CDR3 region has the DNA TGTGCCAGCAACCCCCACCGGGATAACACTGAAGCTTTCTTT. Encoded protein: CASNPHRDNTEAFF.